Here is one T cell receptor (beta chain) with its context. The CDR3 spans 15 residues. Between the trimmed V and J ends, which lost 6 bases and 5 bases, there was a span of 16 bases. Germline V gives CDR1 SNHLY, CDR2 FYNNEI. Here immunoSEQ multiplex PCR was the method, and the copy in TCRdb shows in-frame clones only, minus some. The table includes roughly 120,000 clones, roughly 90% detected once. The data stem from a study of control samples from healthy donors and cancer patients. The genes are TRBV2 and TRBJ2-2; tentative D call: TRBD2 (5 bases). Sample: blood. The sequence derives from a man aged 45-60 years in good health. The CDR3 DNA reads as TGTGCCAGCAGCCGGGAAGGTGGGCGTACCGGGGAGCTGTTTTTT. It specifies CASSREGGRTGELFF.